This entry lists 18 T cell receptor beta chains sequenced from one sample in a study of blood T cell repertoires in COVID-19. Libraries were prepared by immunoSEQ multiplex PCR; TCRdb keeps only in-frame clonotypes and omits some of them. Of 200,000 to 250,000 clones in the sample, roughly nine tenths were seen once. The specimen sequenced was peripheral blood. The receptor set was obtained from a woman aged 50 to 65 with COVID-19, enrolled during active disease.

This clone came up once. The chain joins TRBV19 to TRBJ1-1; weak D call: TRBD1 (5 bases). The CDR3 spans 16 residues. Looked up from germline, CDR1 is LNHDA and CDR2 is SQIVND (reference sequence). V was cut by 7 bases and J by 1 base, with 19 bases left in between. The CDR3 nucleotides are TGTGCCAGTAATTTTCGACAGCTGGGAACGAACACTGAAGCTTTCTTT. This codes for CASNFRQLGTNTEAFF.

The chain combines TRBV12-5 with TRBJ2-1; TRBD2 is a possible D gene (6 bases). Trimming removed 10 bases at V and 2 bases at J, with 15 bases between. The CDR3 runs to 14 residues. CDR1 and CDR2 from the germline V gene are LGHNT and FRNRAP. The CDR3 bases are TGTGCTACCTGGGGGACTTATCCCTACAATGAGCAGTTCTTC. It is translated as CATWGTYPYNEQFF.

The gene calls are TRBV19 and TRBJ1-4, with TRBD1 as a possible D gene (5 bases). Germline CDR1 is LNHDA and CDR2 is SQIVND (reference sequence). This CDR3 comprises 14 residues. Trimming stripped 5 bases from V and 0 bases from J, with 7 bases between. The DNA for the CDR3 is TGTGCCAGTAGTGAGACAGCAACTAATGAAAAACTGTTTTTT. Translating gives CASSETATNEKLFF.

The genes are TRBV28 and TRBJ1-2; 10 positions match TRBD1. This CDR3 is built from 15 residues. The V and J ends lost 10 bases and 5 bases, in that order; junction bases with no gene match: 13. Germline CDR1 is MDHEN and CDR2 is SYDVKM. Here the CDR3 DNA reads TGTGCCACCTCAACTTCGGACAGGGGGTATTATGGCTACACCTTC. This encodes CATSTSDRGYYGYTF.

The chain couples TRBV6-5 to TRBJ1-1; no firm D call. Per the germline V gene, CDR1 is MNHEY and CDR2 is SVGAGI. The CDR3 is 11 residues long. V lost 7 bases to trimming and J lost 8 bases, with 11 bases between them. CDR3 sequence (DNA): TGTGCCAGCATTCAAGGAGGGGAAGCTTTCTTT. Its translation is CASIQGGEAFF.

The chain combines TRBV5-6 with TRBJ2-1; a weak D match, TRBD1 (5 bases). Trimming took 4 bases from V and 5 from J, leaving 16 bases between them. The CDR3 consists of 15 residues. Germline V gene sequence: CDR1 SGHDT, CDR2 YYEEEE. The CDR3 nucleotides read TGTGCCAGCAGCCCCCCCCAACAGGTTAACAATGAGCAGTTCTTC. Translated, it gives CASSPPQQVNNEQFF.

V usage is TRBV10-3 and J usage is TRBJ2-3, with TRBD2 identical over 9 bases. V gave up 2 bases and J gave up 1 base; unmatched junction bases: 1. The CDR3 has 15 amino acids. Germline V CDR1 and CDR2: ENHRY, SYGVKD. CDR3 bases: TGTGCCATCAGTGAGGAGCGGGGGGGCACAGATACGCAGTATTTT. Its translation: CAISEERGGTDTQYF.

The genes are TRBV2 and TRBJ1-2; 9 nucleotides agree with TRBD1. CDR3 length: 16 residues. CDR1 and CDR2 (germline): SNHLY, FYNNEI. After removal of 2 bases from V and 7 bases from J, the junction contained 11 bases not matched to a gene. This chain's CDR3 is CASSETGQGVFGGYTF. CDR3 sequence (DNA): TGTGCCAGCAGTGAAACGGGACAGGGAGTATTTGGTGGCTACACCTTC.

This chain connects TRBV3-1 (or the pseudogene TRBV3-2) to TRBJ2-5; D is uncertain. CDR3 length equals 14 residues. Germline CDR1 is LGHDT and CDR2 is YNNKEL (reference sequence). V was pared by 1 base and J by 5 bases, with 11 bases between. Here the CDR3 reads CASSQGPDGETQYF. CDR3 nucleotides: TGTGCCAGCAGCCAAGGACCAGACGGGGAGACCCAGTACTTC.

The chain employs TRBV30 and TRBJ2-5; TRBD2 might be the D (6 bases). Trimming pared 2 bases from V and 1 base from J, leaving 17 bases between. The CDR3 sequence is 16 residues long. Germline CDR1 GTSNPN, CDR2 SVGIG (reference sequence). CDR3 DNA: TGTGCCTGGAGTATTGGATTCGGACTACCCCAAGAGACCCAGTACTTC. Translated: CAWSIGFGLPQETQYF.

This chain connects TRBV5-1 to TRBJ2-2; D remains ambiguous. The CDR3 covers 13 residues. In germline, CDR1 is SGHRS, CDR2 YFSETQ. V was cut by 3 bases and J by 4 bases, with 7 bases left in between. The CDR3 DNA reads TGCGCCAGCAGCTCCGTATTCACCGGGGAGCTGTTTTTT. The encoded protein is CASSSVFTGELFF.

This clone came up a few times. V is TRBV5-1 and J is TRBJ1-1; 11 bases align to TRBD1. Trimming cost V 3 bases and J 4 bases; bases outside gene matches: 5. Looked up from germline, CDR1 is SGHRS and CDR2 is YFSETQ. The CDR3 covers 15 residues. In DNA, the CDR3 is TGCGCCAGCAGCTCCGCCGGGACAGGGGGCACTGAAGCTTTCTTT. Protein product: CASSSAGTGGTEAFF.

This chain connects TRBV10-2 to TRBJ1-1, with 9 bases lining up with TRBD1. V shed 6 bases and J 0 bases; nucleotides not matched to a gene: 11. The germline CDR1 and CDR2 sequences are WSHSY and SAAADI. This CDR3 is built from 17 residues. DNA of the CDR3: TGCGCCAGCAGAGGACAGGGGATAGGAAGCATGAACACTGAAGCTTTCTTT. Encoded protein: CASRGQGIGSMNTEAFF.

This clone appeared once. V usage is TRBV6-5 and J usage is TRBJ1-1; 8 positions match TRBD1. V was clipped by 6 bases and J by 10 bases; unmatched bases: 4. The CDR3 loop spans 11 amino acids. Germline assignment: CDR1 MNHEY and CDR2 SVGAGI. In nucleotides, the CDR3 is TGTGCCAGCAGCTACGACAGGGGAGCTTTCTTT. The encoded protein is CASSYDRGAFF.

This clone was counted once. The chain recombines TRBV6-1 with TRBJ1-5, with D perhaps matching TRBD1 (6 bases). This CDR3 contains 16 residues. From germline, CDR1 is MNHNS and CDR2 SASEGT. V gave up 4 bases and J gave up 3 bases, with 16 bases separating them. The CDR3 spells CASSGRWTDNNQPQHF. The CDR3 DNA is TGTGCCAGCAGTGGGCGGTGGACAGACAACAATCAGCCCCAGCATTTT.

The chain has TRBV5-1 and TRBJ1-2, with 8 bases matching TRBD1. Germline loops: CDR1 SGHRS, CDR2 YFSETQ. The junction had 9 bases not matched to a gene; V was cut back by 0 bases and J by 8 bases. This CDR3 has 15 residues. CDR3 coding DNA: TGCGCCAGCAGCTTGGGTTGGACGACAGGGGAAGGCTACACCTTC. Protein: CASSLGWTTGEGYTF.

The chain employs TRBV2 and TRBJ1-2; D call uncertain. Germline V lookup: CDR1 SNHLY, CDR2 FYNNEI. V shed 5 bases and J shed 7 bases, with 17 bases lying between them. The CDR3 consists of 14 residues. CDR3 protein: CASSLKVGRGGYTF. CDR3 sequence (DNA): TGTGCCAGCAGTTTGAAGGTCGGTAGAGGTGGCTACACCTTC.

The CDR3 sequence is CASSETGGYANEQFF. CDR3 DNA: TGTGCCAGCAGTGAAACAGGGGGCTATGCGAATGAGCAGTTCTTC. V and J are TRBV2 and TRBJ2-1; 9 bases map to TRBD1. The trim removed 2 bases at V and 7 bases at J, leaving 6 bases unmatched. This CDR3 has 15 amino acids. Germline assignment: CDR1 SNHLY and CDR2 FYNNEI.